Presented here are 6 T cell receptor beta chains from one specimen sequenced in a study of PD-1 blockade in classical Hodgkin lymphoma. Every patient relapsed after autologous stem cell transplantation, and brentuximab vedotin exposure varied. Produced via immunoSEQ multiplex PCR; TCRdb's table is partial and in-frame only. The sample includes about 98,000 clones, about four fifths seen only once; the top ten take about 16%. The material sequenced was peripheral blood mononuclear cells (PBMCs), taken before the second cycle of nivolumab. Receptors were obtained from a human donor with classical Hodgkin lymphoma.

In nucleotides, the CDR3 is TGCAGCGTGTCCGCCTTAGGGACAACCACAGATACGCAGTATTTT. Translated: CSVSALGTTTDTQYF. The chain recombines TRBV29-1 with TRBJ2-3, with D possibly TRBD1 on 6 matching bases. The CDR3 totals 15 residues. Germline values: CDR1 SQVTM, CDR2 ANQGSEA. V lost 6 bases, J lost 2 bases, and 18 bases lay in between.

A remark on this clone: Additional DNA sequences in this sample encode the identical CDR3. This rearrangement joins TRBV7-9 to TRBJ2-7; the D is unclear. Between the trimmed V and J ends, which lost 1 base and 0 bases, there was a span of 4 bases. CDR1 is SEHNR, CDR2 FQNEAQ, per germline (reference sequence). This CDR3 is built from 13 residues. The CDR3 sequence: CASSLDSSYEQYF. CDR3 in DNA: TGTGCCAGCAGCTTAGACAGCTCCTACGAGCAGTACTTC. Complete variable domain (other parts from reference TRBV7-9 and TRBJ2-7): DTGVSQNPRHKITKRGQNVTFRCDPISEHNRLYWYRQTLGQGPEFLTYFQNEAQLEKSRLLSDRFSAERPKGSFSTLEIQRTEQGDSAMYLCASSLDSSYEQYFGPGTRLTVT.

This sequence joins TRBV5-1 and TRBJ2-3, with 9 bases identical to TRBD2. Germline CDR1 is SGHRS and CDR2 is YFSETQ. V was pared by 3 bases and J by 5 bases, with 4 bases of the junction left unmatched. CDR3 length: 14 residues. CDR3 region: CASSSTSGGDTQYF. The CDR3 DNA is TGCGCCAGCAGCTCGACTAGCGGTGGAGATACGCAGTATTTT.

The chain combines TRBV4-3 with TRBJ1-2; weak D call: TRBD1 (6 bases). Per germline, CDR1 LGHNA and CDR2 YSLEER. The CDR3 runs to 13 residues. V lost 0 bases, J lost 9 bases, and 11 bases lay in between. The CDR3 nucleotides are TGCGCCAGCAGCCAAGATCTGCAGGGGCGCTACACCTTC. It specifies CASSQDLQGRYTF.

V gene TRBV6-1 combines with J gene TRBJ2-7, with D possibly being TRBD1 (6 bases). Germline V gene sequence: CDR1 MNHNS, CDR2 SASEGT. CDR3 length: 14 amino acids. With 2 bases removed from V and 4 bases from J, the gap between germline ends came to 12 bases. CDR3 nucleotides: TGTGCCAGCAGTGAAACAGGGACGGGGTACGAGCAGTACTTC. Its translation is CASSETGTGYEQYF.

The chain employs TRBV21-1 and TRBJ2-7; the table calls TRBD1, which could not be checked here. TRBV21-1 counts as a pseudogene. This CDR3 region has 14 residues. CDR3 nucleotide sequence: TGTGCCAGCAGCGAAAGGGACAGTTTCTACGAGCAGTACTTC. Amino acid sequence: CASSERDSFYEQYF.